This is a list of T cell receptor beta chains from one sample in a study of OX40 agonist ivuxolimab in advanced cancers. Sequencing was performed with immunoSEQ multiplex PCR; in TCRdb, only in-frame clones are kept and a portion is missing. This sample has about 59,000 clones, with about 90% found just once. The sequencing here drew on CD4+ or CD8+ T cells sorted from blood, taken in a trial of the OX40 agonist ivuxolimab. These receptors all stem from an adult with an advanced solid tumor such as melanoma, head and neck, liver or kidney cancer. Each CDR3 is given with its conserved first and last residue. A D gene is named only where the DNA matches it firmly. Where a row states a size, it is once, few, many or the class of an expanded clone; other rows omit it.

d_gene,abundance,j_gene,v_gene,CDR3aa,CDR3nt
NA,NA,TRBJ1-1,TRBV18,CASSPLGLPNTEAFF,TGTGCCAGCTCACCCCTTGGACTGCCGAACACTGAAGCTTTCTTT
NA,NA,TRBJ2-5,TRBV27,CASSSAIVAGRDRETQYF,TGTGCCAGCAGTTCCGCTATCGTCGCAGGAAGGGACCGGGAGACCCAGTACTTC
NA,NA,TRBJ2-1,TRBV10-1,CASSESRQTKQFF,TGCGCCAGCAGTGAGTCCCGACAGACAAAGCAGTTCTTC
NA,NA,TRBJ1-3,TRBV29-1,CSSSGGSGKGNTIYF,TGCAGCTCCTCTGGGGGGTCGGGGAAAGGAAACACCATATATTTT
TRBD2,NA,TRBJ2-3,TRBV7-8,CASSPGTSGRVTQYF,TGTGCCAGCAGCCCCGGGACTAGCGGTAGGGTTACGCAGTATTTT
TRBD1,once,TRBJ2-3,TRBV4-3,CASSRGQGKTDTQYF,TGCGCCAGCAGCCGGGGACAGGGGAAAACAGATACGCAGTATTTT
NA,NA,TRBJ1-1,TRBV5-1,CASSLEGKRIPNTEAFF,TGCGCCAGCAGCTTGGAAGGGAAAAGAATCCCGAACACTGAAGCTTTCTTT
TRBD1,NA,TRBJ1-5,TRBV18,CASSDREDQPQHF,TGTGCCAGCTCCGACAGGGAGGATCAGCCCCAGCATTTT
TRBD2,NA,TRBJ2-5,TRBV7-2,CASSSLGLAGGETQYF,TGTGCCAGCAGCAGCCTCGGACTAGCGGGGGGGGAGACCCAGTACTTC
NA,NA,TRBJ2-7,TRBV5-1,CASSLALRDGYEQYF,TGCGCCAGCAGCTTGGCGCTCAGGGACGGATACGAGCAGTACTTC
NA,NA,TRBJ2-1,TRBV5-1,CASSLEGEQFF,TGCGCCAGCAGCTTGGAGGGTGAGCAGTTCTTC
NA,few,TRBJ2-6,TRBV19,CASSIGWRGTGRANVLTF,TGTGCCAGTAGTATAGGTTGGAGGGGGACCGGGAGGGCCAACGTCCTGACTTTC
NA,NA,TRBJ1-4,TRBV6-1,CASSEGTWREKLFF,TGTGCCAGCAGTGAAGGGACTTGGCGTGAAAAACTGTTTTTT
TRBD2,NA,TRBJ2-3,TRBV4-1,CASRPGLAGATDTQYF,TGCGCCAGCAGGCCGGGACTAGCGGGAGCCACAGATACGCAGTATTTT
TRBD1,NA,TRBJ1-4,TRBV6-1,CASSVLGQVGEKLFF,TGTGCCAGCAGTGTGCTGGGACAGGTAGGGGAAAAACTGTTTTTT
TRBD1,NA,TRBJ2-7,TRBV6-6,CASSYPPPGQEYEQYF,TGTGCCAGCAGTTACCCACCCCCGGGACAGGAATACGAGCAGTACTTC
NA,NA,TRBJ1-5,TRBV7-6,CASSLDTYGAASNQPQHF,TGTGCCAGCAGCTTAGATACCTACGGGGCGGCCAGCAATCAGCCCCAGCATTTT
NA,once,TRBJ2-1,TRBV10-1,CASSESRQATSYNEQFF,TGCGCCAGCAGTGAGTCGCGTCAGGCCACCTCCTACAATGAGCAGTTCTTC
NA,once,TRBJ1-5,TRBV5-1,CASSIDGPHSNQPQHF,TGCGCCAGCAGCATCGACGGGCCCCATAGCAATCAGCCCCAGCATTTT
NA,once,TRBJ2-1,TRBV7-2,CASSIANEQFF,TGTGCCAGCAGTATAGCAAATGAGCAGTTCTTC
NA,NA,TRBJ2-7,TRBV6-6,CASSYFRGDHEQYF,TGTGCCAGCAGTTACTTCAGGGGCGATCACGAGCAGTACTTC
TRBD2,NA,TRBJ2-5,TRBV6-1,CASSALAGGGGETQYF,TGTGCCAGCAGTGCGCTAGCGGGGGGTGGGGGAGAGACCCAGTACTTC
NA,NA,TRBJ2-7,TRBV4-1,CASSQPAGTPRGEQYF,TGCGCCAGCAGCCAGCCAGCCGGGACACCCCGAGGGGAGCAGTACTTC
NA,NA,TRBJ1-2,TRBV10-3,CAISDRGGGYTF,TGTGCCATCAGTGACAGGGGTGGTGGCTACACCTTC
NA,NA,TRBJ1-5,TRBV4-1,CASSQDFNGPNQPQHF,TGCGCCAGCAGCCAAGATTTTAATGGGCCCAATCAGCCCCAGCATTTT
TRBD1,NA,TRBJ2-3,TRBV5-1,CASSSDRVGDTQYF,TGCGCCAGCAGCTCCGACAGGGTGGGGGATACGCAGTATTTT
NA,NA,TRBJ1-1,TRBV10-3,CAISDSVLMNTEAFF,TGTGCCATCAGTGATTCCGTCCTAATGAACACTGAAGCTTTCTTT
NA,NA,TRBJ1-5,TRBV6-1,CASSRGYSNQPQHF,TGTGCCAGCAGTCGGGGGTATAGCAATCAGCCCCAGCATTTT
TRBD1,NA,TRBJ2-7,TRBV6-5,CASIPGGIYEQYF,TGTGCCAGCATCCCAGGGGGCATCTACGAGCAGTACTTC
NA,few,TRBJ1-2,TRBV10-3,CAIRVLGTNYGYTF,TGTGCCATCAGGGTATTAGGGACTAACTATGGCTACACCTTC
NA,NA,TRBJ1-2,TRBV5-1,CASSPLDTRDGYTF,TGCGCCAGCAGCCCTCTCGACACAAGAGATGGCTACACCTTC
TRBD2,NA,TRBJ2-3,TRBV7-7,CASSRTSGISAQYF,TGTGCTAGCAGCCGGACTAGCGGGATAAGTGCGCAGTATTTT
NA,NA,TRBJ1-1,TRBV2,CASSYWGSTEAFF,TGTGCCAGCAGTTATTGGGGAAGCACTGAAGCTTTCTTT
NA,few,TRBJ2-1,TRBV4-3,CASSQDEGKQFF,TGCGCCAGCAGCCAAGATGAGGGGAAGCAGTTCTTC
NA,NA,TRBJ2-3,TRBV29-1,CSVGFPGATDTQYF,TGCAGCGTTGGCTTCCCCGGGGCCACAGATACGCAGTATTTT
NA,NA,TRBJ1-3,TRBV5-1,CASSSGTSGNTIYF,TGCGCCAGCAGCTCAGGGACTTCTGGAAACACCATATATTTT
NA,NA,TRBJ2-5,TRBV14,CASSPWAREETQYF,TGTGCCAGCAGCCCTTGGGCGAGAGAAGAGACCCAGTACTTC
TRBD1,NA,TRBJ2-2,TRBV25-1,CASRDTTGASIGELFF,TGTGCCAGCAGAGACACGACAGGGGCTTCAATTGGGGAGCTGTTTTTT
NA,NA,TRBJ2-2,TRBV2,CASASSPNAGELFF,TGTGCCAGCGCCAGCAGCCCCAACGCCGGGGAGCTGTTTTTT
NA,NA,TRBJ2-5,TRBV18,CASSRELQETQYF,TGTGCCAGCTCACGGGAACTCCAAGAGACCCAGTACTTC
NA,NA,TRBJ1-6,TRBV5-4,CASSLGGGSYNSPLHF,TGTGCCAGCAGCTTAGGTGGGGGCAGTTATAATTCACCCCTCCACTTT
NA,NA,TRBJ1-3,TRBV9,CASSPDLRSGNTIYF,TGTGCCAGCAGTCCCGACCTTAGAAGTGGAAACACCATATATTTT
NA,NA,TRBJ2-1,TRBV11-2,CASSSQLRANEQFF,TGTGCCAGCAGCTCCCAGCTGAGGGCCAATGAGCAGTTCTTC
NA,NA,TRBJ2-7,TRBV5-1,CASSDSYEQYF,TGCGCCAGCTCCGACAGCTACGAGCAGTACTTC
TRBD2,NA,TRBJ2-1,TRBV7-9,CASSLPLRLAGGVGEQFF,TGTGCCAGCAGCCTACCCCTTAGACTAGCGGGAGGGGTTGGTGAGCAGTTCTTC
NA,NA,TRBJ2-7,TRBV25-1,CASSDPGSYEQYF,TGTGCCAGCAGTGATCCAGGGTCCTACGAGCAGTACTTC
TRBD2,once,TRBJ2-3,TRBV28,CASSGGGNTDTQYF,TGTGCCAGCAGCGGCGGGGGTAACACAGATACGCAGTATTTT
NA,NA,TRBJ2-5,TRBV29-1,CSAGGGRREETQYF,TGCAGCGCCGGAGGGGGCAGGAGAGAAGAGACCCAGTACTTC
TRBD2,NA,TRBJ2-7,TRBV5-1,CASSLTGTSGDYEQYF,TGCGCCAGCAGCCTGACCGGGACTAGCGGGGATTACGAGCAGTACTTC
TRBD2,NA,TRBJ2-1,TRBV6-5,CASSYGSSGSGEQFF,TGTGCCAGCAGTTACGGGAGTAGCGGGAGTGGTGAGCAGTTCTTC
TRBD1,NA,TRBJ2-7,TRBV19,CAFPRADRADEQYF,TGTGCCTTCCCCCGAGCGGACAGGGCTGACGAGCAGTACTTC